A selection of T cell receptor beta chains follows, all from one sample in a study of OX40 agonist ivuxolimab in advanced cancers. Clones were sequenced by immunoSEQ multiplex PCR, and TCRdb holds only the in-frame ones, with some missing. The data contain tens of thousands of clones, more than 80% of them singletons. Specimen: CD4+ or CD8+ T cells sorted from blood, collected in a trial of the OX40 agonist ivuxolimab. Receptors were obtained from an adult with an advanced solid tumor such as melanoma, head and neck, liver or kidney cancer. CDR3s include the opening cysteine and the closing phenylalanine or tryptophan. D genes are given only for firm matches. Where a row states a size, it is once, few, many or the class of an expanded clone; other rows omit it.

j_gene: TRBJ2-1
d_gene: -
v_gene: TRBV7-3
abundance: -
CDR3nt: TGTGCCAGCAGCTTAGGGGGTCCGTCCTACAATGAGCAGTTCTTC
CDR3aa: CASSLGGPSYNEQFF

j_gene: TRBJ1-2
d_gene: -
v_gene: TRBV19
abundance: -
CDR3nt: TGTGCCAGTAGTAATACAAATGGCTACACCTTC
CDR3aa: CASSNTNGYTF

j_gene: TRBJ2-3
d_gene: -
v_gene: TRBV7-2
abundance: -
CDR3nt: TGTGCCAGCAGCTTAGTACAGGTCGGCACAGATACGCAGTATTTT
CDR3aa: CASSLVQVGTDTQYF

j_gene: TRBJ2-7
d_gene: TRBD2
v_gene: TRBV28
abundance: -
CDR3nt: TGTGCCAGCAGTTCGACTAGCCTGTACGAGCAGTACTTC
CDR3aa: CASSSTSLYEQYF

j_gene: TRBJ2-2
d_gene: -
v_gene: TRBV27
abundance: -
CDR3nt: TGTGCCAGCAGTCAGCACAGGGACGCGAACACCGGGGAGCTGTTTTTT
CDR3aa: CASSQHRDANTGELFF

j_gene: TRBJ1-6
d_gene: -
v_gene: TRBV27
abundance: few
CDR3nt: TGTGCCAGCAGTTTAGTTTGGGGTATGAATTCACCCCTCCACTTT
CDR3aa: CASSLVWGMNSPLHF

j_gene: TRBJ1-1
d_gene: -
v_gene: TRBV7-2
abundance: -
CDR3nt: TGTGCCAGCAGCTCGCCGGGACGTGAAGCTTTCTTT
CDR3aa: CASSSPGREAFF

j_gene: TRBJ1-5
d_gene: TRBD1
v_gene: TRBV7-2
abundance: -
CDR3nt: TGTGCCAGCAGCTCTCGGGACAGGGATCAGCCCCAGCATTTT
CDR3aa: CASSSRDRDQPQHF

j_gene: TRBJ2-1
d_gene: TRBD1
v_gene: TRBV19
abundance: -
CDR3nt: TGTGCCACTAAGGGACAGGCTCACTCTAGGTCCTACAATGAGCAGTTCTTC
CDR3aa: CATKGQAHSRSYNEQFF

j_gene: TRBJ1-1
d_gene: -
v_gene: TRBV11-1
abundance: once
CDR3nt: TGTGCCAGCAGCAAGCGGACCCTAATGAACACTGAAGCTTTCTTT
CDR3aa: CASSKRTLMNTEAFF

j_gene: TRBJ2-1
d_gene: -
v_gene: TRBV2
abundance: -
CDR3nt: TGTGCCAGCAGTGCCCGACTAGTCCCGAGCTCCTACAATGAGCAGTTCTTC
CDR3aa: CASSARLVPSSYNEQFF

j_gene: TRBJ2-1
d_gene: TRBD2
v_gene: TRBV7-2
abundance: -
CDR3nt: TGTGCCAGCAGTTTGAGCGGGAACGCGGACAATGAGCAGTTCTTC
CDR3aa: CASSLSGNADNEQFF

j_gene: TRBJ1-5
d_gene: -
v_gene: TRBV19
abundance: -
CDR3nt: TGTGCCAGTAATCTGTTGTATCAGCCCCAGCATTTT
CDR3aa: CASNLLYQPQHF

j_gene: TRBJ2-7
d_gene: TRBD1
v_gene: TRBV28
abundance: -
CDR3nt: TGTGCCAGCAGTTTATCCGGACAGGTCCCTTATTTC
CDR3aa: CASSLSGQVPYF

j_gene: TRBJ1-1
d_gene: -
v_gene: TRBV18
abundance: -
CDR3nt: TGTGCCAGCTCACTGGGAACGGGAGGACAGACTGAAGCTTTCTTT
CDR3aa: CASSLGTGGQTEAFF

j_gene: TRBJ2-3
d_gene: -
v_gene: TRBV5-5
abundance: -
CDR3nt: TGTGCCAGCAGCTTGCAGGAACGCACAGATACGCAGTATTTT
CDR3aa: CASSLQERTDTQYF

j_gene: TRBJ2-5
d_gene: -
v_gene: TRBV20-1
abundance: -
CDR3nt: TGCAGTGCTACGAACAAAGAGACCCAGTACTTC
CDR3aa: CSATNKETQYF

j_gene: TRBJ2-1
d_gene: -
v_gene: TRBV7-7
abundance: -
CDR3nt: TGTGCCAGCAGCTTAGCACAAGCGGTGAGCAATGAGCAGTTCTTC
CDR3aa: CASSLAQAVSNEQFF

j_gene: TRBJ1-5
d_gene: -
v_gene: TRBV6-1
abundance: once
CDR3nt: TGTGCCAGCAGTGAATACGAGGGAAACCAGCCCCAGCATTTT
CDR3aa: CASSEYEGNQPQHF

j_gene: TRBJ1-2
d_gene: TRBD1
v_gene: TRBV6-5
abundance: -
CDR3nt: TGTGCCAGCAGTTACCAGACAGGGGGCGCTATGGACTACACCTTC
CDR3aa: CASSYQTGGAMDYTF

j_gene: TRBJ2-3
d_gene: -
v_gene: TRBV20-1
abundance: -
CDR3nt: TGCAGTGCCACTTTTAGAGATACGCAGTATTTT
CDR3aa: CSATFRDTQYF

j_gene: TRBJ1-5
d_gene: -
v_gene: TRBV28
abundance: once
CDR3nt: TGTGCCAGCAGTTACCGGGACAGCAATCAGCCCCAGCATTTT
CDR3aa: CASSYRDSNQPQHF

j_gene: TRBJ2-7
d_gene: TRBD1
v_gene: TRBV28
abundance: -
CDR3nt: TGTGCCACCAGACAGGGGACCACCTACGAGCAGTACTTC
CDR3aa: CATRQGTTYEQYF

j_gene: TRBJ1-4
d_gene: -
v_gene: TRBV28
abundance: -
CDR3nt: TGTGCCAGCAGCCGCGAGGGGGTTCGCGAAAAACTGTTTTTT
CDR3aa: CASSREGVREKLFF

j_gene: TRBJ2-7
d_gene: TRBD1
v_gene: TRBV7-2
abundance: -
CDR3nt: TGTGCCAGCAGCGCCCGACAGGGGCCCTACGAGCAGTACTTC
CDR3aa: CASSARQGPYEQYF

j_gene: TRBJ2-7
d_gene: TRBD1
v_gene: TRBV18
abundance: -
CDR3nt: TGTGCCAGCTCACCAACCGTGGACAGGGTTTCGTACTTC
CDR3aa: CASSPTVDRVSYF

j_gene: TRBJ2-7
d_gene: -
v_gene: TRBV9
abundance: once
CDR3nt: TGTGCCAGCAGCGCAGACCCGACTAGTTTGAACGAGCAGTACTTC
CDR3aa: CASSADPTSLNEQYF

j_gene: TRBJ2-7
d_gene: TRBD2
v_gene: TRBV7-2
abundance: -
CDR3nt: TGTGCCAGCAGCTTAATCGGGACTAGCGGGGTTATGAACGAGCAGTACTTC
CDR3aa: CASSLIGTSGVMNEQYF

j_gene: TRBJ1-1
d_gene: -
v_gene: TRBV5-4
abundance: -
CDR3nt: TGTGCCAGCAGCTTGGCTCGAGAGGTGAGCACTGAAGCTTTCTTT
CDR3aa: CASSLAREVSTEAFF

j_gene: TRBJ1-6
d_gene: -
v_gene: TRBV30
abundance: -
CDR3nt: TGTGCCTGGATTTACCCGAAAAATACTTCACCCCTCCACTTT
CDR3aa: CAWIYPKNTSPLHF

j_gene: TRBJ1-6
d_gene: -
v_gene: TRBV28
abundance: -
CDR3nt: TGTGCCAGCAGTTTATTGGAGCTTGGGGGATTTGGTTCACCCCTCCACTTT
CDR3aa: CASSLLELGGFGSPLHF

j_gene: TRBJ2-7
d_gene: TRBD1
v_gene: TRBV7-8
abundance: -
CDR3nt: TGTGCCAGCAGCCCGACAGGGAACTCCTACGAGCAGTACTTC
CDR3aa: CASSPTGNSYEQYF

j_gene: TRBJ1-5
d_gene: -
v_gene: TRBV2
abundance: -
CDR3nt: TGTGCCAGCAGCGACACAGGGATGAACAATCAGCCCCAGCATTTT
CDR3aa: CASSDTGMNNQPQHF

j_gene: TRBJ1-1
d_gene: TRBD1
v_gene: TRBV11-1
abundance: -
CDR3nt: TGTGCCAGCAGTCCGATTCGACAGGGCCGAGATGAAGCTTTCTTT
CDR3aa: CASSPIRQGRDEAFF

j_gene: TRBJ2-5
d_gene: TRBD2
v_gene: TRBV7-2
abundance: -
CDR3nt: TGTGCCAGCAGCTTAAGTCTGGCTAGCGGGAGTGGACAAGAGACCCAGTACTTC
CDR3aa: CASSLSLASGSGQETQYF

j_gene: TRBJ1-2
d_gene: -
v_gene: TRBV7-3
abundance: once
CDR3nt: TGTGCCAGCAGCTTAACTTGGCAGGGAAACTATGGCTACACCTTC
CDR3aa: CASSLTWQGNYGYTF

j_gene: TRBJ1-5
d_gene: -
v_gene: TRBV5-6
abundance: -
CDR3nt: TGTGCCAGCAGCCCCGGACGGAATAGCAATCAGCCCCAGCATTTT
CDR3aa: CASSPGRNSNQPQHF

j_gene: TRBJ2-7
d_gene: TRBD1
v_gene: TRBV2
abundance: -
CDR3nt: TGTGCCAGCTGCTGGGACAGCTCCTACGAGCAGTACTTC
CDR3aa: CASCWDSSYEQYF

j_gene: TRBJ2-1
d_gene: -
v_gene: TRBV5-1
abundance: once
CDR3nt: TGCGCCAGCAGCTTACCCACGGCGGGTGAGCAGTTCTTC
CDR3aa: CASSLPTAGEQFF

j_gene: TRBJ1-1
d_gene: -
v_gene: TRBV28
abundance: -
CDR3nt: TGTGCCAGCGCATCGCCCCAGAGAGCTTTCTTT
CDR3aa: CASASPQRAFF

j_gene: TRBJ2-2
d_gene: -
v_gene: TRBV5-6
abundance: -
CDR3nt: TGTGCCAGCAGCTACACAGGGATGGGGACGGCCGGGGAGCTGTTTTTT
CDR3aa: CASSYTGMGTAGELFF

j_gene: TRBJ2-1
d_gene: TRBD2
v_gene: TRBV5-6
abundance: -
CDR3nt: TGTGCCAGCAGCTCTGGACTAGGTGGTTTCAATGAGCAGTTCTTC
CDR3aa: CASSSGLGGFNEQFF

j_gene: TRBJ1-1
d_gene: -
v_gene: TRBV19
abundance: -
CDR3nt: TGTGCCAGTAGTATAGGTTTTGTGATGAACACTGAAGCTTTCTTT
CDR3aa: CASSIGFVMNTEAFF

j_gene: TRBJ2-3
d_gene: TRBD1
v_gene: TRBV19
abundance: -
CDR3nt: TGTGCCAGTAGTATAGTGGACAGGGACACAGATACGCAGTATTTT
CDR3aa: CASSIVDRDTDTQYF

j_gene: TRBJ2-7
d_gene: -
v_gene: TRBV7-9
abundance: -
CDR3nt: TGTGCCAGCAGCTTAGTTCTCCGTTCCTACGAGCAGTACTTC
CDR3aa: CASSLVLRSYEQYF

j_gene: TRBJ1-6
d_gene: -
v_gene: TRBV28
abundance: -
CDR3nt: TGTGCCAGCAGTTTGAATACAGGTGGCTATAATTCACCCCTCCACTTT
CDR3aa: CASSLNTGGYNSPLHF

j_gene: TRBJ2-5
d_gene: -
v_gene: TRBV19
abundance: -
CDR3nt: TGTGCCAGTATCCTGGGAGAGACCCAGTACTTC
CDR3aa: CASILGETQYF

j_gene: TRBJ1-2
d_gene: -
v_gene: TRBV11-2
abundance: -
CDR3nt: TGTGCCAGCAGGGATTCAGGGAGGGCGCCCTATGGCTACACCTTC
CDR3aa: CASRDSGRAPYGYTF

j_gene: TRBJ1-2
d_gene: -
v_gene: TRBV6-6
abundance: -
CDR3nt: TGTGCCAGCAGCCCGGACGGGAATCCCTATGGCTACACCTTC
CDR3aa: CASSPDGNPYGYTF

j_gene: TRBJ2-2
d_gene: -
v_gene: TRBV11-2
abundance: once
CDR3nt: TGTGCCAGCAGCCCGACCGCAGGCTTGAACACCGGGGAGCTGTTTTTT
CDR3aa: CASSPTAGLNTGELFF

j_gene: TRBJ2-3
d_gene: -
v_gene: TRBV11-3
abundance: large
CDR3nt: TGTGCCAGCAGCAAGGGACTGTTCACAGATACGCAGTATTTT
CDR3aa: CASSKGLFTDTQYF

j_gene: TRBJ2-7
d_gene: TRBD1
v_gene: TRBV5-4
abundance: -
CDR3nt: TGTGCCAGCAGCTACCCGGGACAGAGATCCTACGAGCAGTACTTC
CDR3aa: CASSYPGQRSYEQYF

j_gene: TRBJ2-1
d_gene: TRBD2
v_gene: TRBV5-1
abundance: -
CDR3nt: TGCGCCAGCAGCTTGATCAGCGGGACTTACAATGAGCAGTTCTTC
CDR3aa: CASSLISGTYNEQFF

j_gene: TRBJ1-6
d_gene: -
v_gene: TRBV30
abundance: -
CDR3nt: TGTGCCGGCGACAGGAGGGGATCACCCCTCCACTTT
CDR3aa: CAGDRRGSPLHF

j_gene: TRBJ2-1
d_gene: TRBD1
v_gene: TRBV4-2
abundance: -
CDR3nt: TGTGCCAGCAGCCAAACCGGGACAGGGGGTGAGCAGTTCTTC
CDR3aa: CASSQTGTGGEQFF